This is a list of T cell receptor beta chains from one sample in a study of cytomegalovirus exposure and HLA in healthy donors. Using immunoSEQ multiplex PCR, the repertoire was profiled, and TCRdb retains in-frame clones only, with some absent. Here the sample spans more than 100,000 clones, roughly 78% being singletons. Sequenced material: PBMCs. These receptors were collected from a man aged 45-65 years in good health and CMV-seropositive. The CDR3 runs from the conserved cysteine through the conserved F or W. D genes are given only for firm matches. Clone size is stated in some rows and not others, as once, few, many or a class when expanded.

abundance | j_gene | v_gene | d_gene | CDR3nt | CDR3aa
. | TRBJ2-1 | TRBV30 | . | TGTGCCTGTCCGTTGGGGAGGCTAGTCGTGGGCAATGAGCAGTTCTTC | CACPLGRLVVGNEQFF
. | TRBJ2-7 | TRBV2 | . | TGTGCCAGCAGTCCCCAAGTGGAATTGAGCGAGCAGTACTTC | CASSPQVELSEQYF
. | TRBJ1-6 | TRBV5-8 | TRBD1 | TGTGCCAGCAGAGTAGACAGGGGATATAATTCACCCCTCCACTTT | CASRVDRGYNSPLHF
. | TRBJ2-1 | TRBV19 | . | TGTGCCAGTACCCTGGGGGGAAGCTCCTACAATGAGCAGTTCTTC | CASTLGGSSYNEQFF
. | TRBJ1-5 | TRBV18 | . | TGTGCCAGCTCACCAGAGGTTACCAGCAATCAGCCCCAGCATTTT | CASSPEVTSNQPQHF
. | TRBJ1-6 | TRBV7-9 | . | TGTGCCAGCAGCTTAGGGGCAGAGTACGGTTCACCCCTCCACTTT | CASSLGAEYGSPLHF
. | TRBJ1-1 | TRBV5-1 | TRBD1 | TGCGCCAGCAGCCCACAGGGGGCAGGAACTGAAGCTTTCTTT | CASSPQGAGTEAFF
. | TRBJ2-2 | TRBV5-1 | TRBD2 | TGCGCCAGCAGCTTGCAGGGAGGGAGGACCGGGGAGCTGTTTTTT | CASSLQGGRTGELFF
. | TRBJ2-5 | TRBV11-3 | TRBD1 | TGTGCCAGCAGCTTAACCGGGACAGGCAACCAAGAGACCCAGTACTTC | CASSLTGTGNQETQYF
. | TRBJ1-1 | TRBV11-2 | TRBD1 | TGTGCCAGCAGGGCTTTCACAGGGGTATGGACTGAAGCTTTCTTT | CASRAFTGVWTEAFF
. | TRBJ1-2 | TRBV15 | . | TGTGCCACCAGCAGAGGTGGGGGGACGCAGGATGGCTACACCTTC | CATSRGGGTQDGYTF
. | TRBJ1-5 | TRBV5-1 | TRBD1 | TGCGCCAGCAGCCCAACCGGGACAGGGAATCAGCCCCAGCATTTT | CASSPTGTGNQPQHF
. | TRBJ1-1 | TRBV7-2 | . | TGTGCCAGCAGCTTGGGAGGGGCGAGCGCTGAAGCTTTCTTT | CASSLGGASAEAFF
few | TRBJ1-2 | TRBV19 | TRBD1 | TGTGCCAGTAGTATTAGGCGAAGACAGGGGGCGTTGGATGGCTACACCTTC | CASSIRRRQGALDGYTF
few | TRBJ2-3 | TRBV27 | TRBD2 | TGTGCCAGCAGTCCCGGGAGGGCCGGGGTGACAGATACGCAGTATTTT | CASSPGRAGVTDTQYF
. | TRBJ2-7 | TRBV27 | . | TGTGCCAGCAGGAGAGGGGGAGAAGTGTCCGAGCAGTACTTC | CASRRGGEVSEQYF
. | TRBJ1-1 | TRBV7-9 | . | TGTGCCAGCAGCTTAGGACAGAGGAACACTGAAGCTTTCTTT | CASSLGQRNTEAFF
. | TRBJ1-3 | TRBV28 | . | TGTGCCAGCAGTTTGGCCTCCCTCAGAGGAAACACCATATATTTT | CASSLASLRGNTIYF
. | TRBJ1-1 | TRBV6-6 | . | TGTGCCAGCACCCGACAGAGTTACACTGAAGCTTTCTTT | CASTRQSYTEAFF
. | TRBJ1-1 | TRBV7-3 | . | TGTGCCAGCAGCGTACAGGGCTATGGCACTGAAGCTTTCTTT | CASSVQGYGTEAFF
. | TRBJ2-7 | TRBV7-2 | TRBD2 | TGTGCCAGCAGTCAGCGGACTAGCGGAATCTACGAGCAGTACTTC | CASSQRTSGIYEQYF
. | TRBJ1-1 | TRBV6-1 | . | TGTGCCAGCAGTGAAGGGGGGGTGAACACTGAAGCTTTCTTT | CASSEGGVNTEAFF
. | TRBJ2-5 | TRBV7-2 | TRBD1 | TGTGCCAGCAGCTCTGACAGGGGAATAGAGACCCAGTACTTC | CASSSDRGIETQYF
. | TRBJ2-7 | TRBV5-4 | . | TGTGCCAGCAGCTCAAAAACTACCTACGAGCAGTACTTC | CASSSKTTYEQYF
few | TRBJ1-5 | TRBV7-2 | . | TGTGCCAGCAGCTTAGTGTCAGGGAAGGGTCAGCCCCAGCATTTT | CASSLVSGKGQPQHF
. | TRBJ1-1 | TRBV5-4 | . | TGTGCCAGCAGCGTACCTTCGGGGGGGCGTAGCACTGAAGCTTTCTTT | CASSVPSGGRSTEAFF
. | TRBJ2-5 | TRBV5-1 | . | TGCGCCAGCAGCTCAGGTCAAGAGACCCAGTACTTC | CASSSGQETQYF
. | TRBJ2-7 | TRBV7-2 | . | TGTGCCAGCAGCCCCACCGGTTACGAGCAGTACTTC | CASSPTGYEQYF
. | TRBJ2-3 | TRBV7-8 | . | TGTGCCAGCAGACAACCCGAGAGGACAGATACGCAGTATTTT | CASRQPERTDTQYF
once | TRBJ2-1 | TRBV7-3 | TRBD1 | TGTGCCAGCAGCCCCTCACAGGGGCCCTACAATGAGCAGTTCTTC | CASSPSQGPYNEQFF
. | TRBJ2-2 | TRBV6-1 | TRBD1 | TGTGCCAGCAGTGGGACAGGGGGAATAACCGGGGAGCTGTTTTTT | CASSGTGGITGELFF
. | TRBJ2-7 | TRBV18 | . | TGTGCCAGCTCACCAATTGGAGATTCCTACGAGCAGTACTTC | CASSPIGDSYEQYF
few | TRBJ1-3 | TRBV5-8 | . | TGTGCCAGCAGCTTCGGGGGTCTGTCTGGAAACACCATATATTTT | CASSFGGLSGNTIYF
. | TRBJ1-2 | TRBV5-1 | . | TGCGCCAGCACCCTGGGCGGGGGCGGTAGCTATGGCTACACCTTC | CASTLGGGGSYGYTF
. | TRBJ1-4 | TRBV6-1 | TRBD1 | TGTGCCAGCAGTGCCCCTACAGGGGGCGGGGAAAAACTGTTTTTT | CASSAPTGGGEKLFF
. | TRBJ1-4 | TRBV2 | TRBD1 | TGTGCCAGCAGTCCCGGGACAGGTTGGGAAAAACTGTTTTTT | CASSPGTGWEKLFF
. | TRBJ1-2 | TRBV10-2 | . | TGCGCCAGCGGGCGACAGGAACTCTATGGCTACACCTTC | CASGRQELYGYTF
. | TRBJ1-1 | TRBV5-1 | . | TGCGCCAGCAGCTTAAGCGGCGTGCAGGGGGAAGCTTTCTTT | CASSLSGVQGEAFF
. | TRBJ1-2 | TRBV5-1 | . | TGCGCCAGCAGCTTGGTGACAGGAACTACCAACTATGGCTACACCTTC | CASSLVTGTTNYGYTF
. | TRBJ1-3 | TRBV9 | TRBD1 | TGTGCCAGCAGCGCGACAGGGACCTCTGGAAACACCATATATTTT | CASSATGTSGNTIYF
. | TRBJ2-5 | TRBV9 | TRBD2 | TGTGCCAGCAGCGCCTTACTAGCGGGGGGGGAGACCCAGTACTTC | CASSALLAGGETQYF
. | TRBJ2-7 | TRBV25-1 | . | TGTGCCAGCAGTGCACCGGAGGCGGTTCCCTACGAGCAGTACTTC | CASSAPEAVPYEQYF
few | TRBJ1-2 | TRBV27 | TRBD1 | TGTGCCAGCAGTTTATCGGGACAGGGGATCTATGGCTACACCTTC | CASSLSGQGIYGYTF
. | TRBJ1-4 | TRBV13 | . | TGTGCCAGCAGATCCACAGGAGACGAAAAACTGTTTTTT | CASRSTGDEKLFF
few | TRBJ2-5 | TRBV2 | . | TGTGCCAGCAGTTCTGGACAGTGGGAGACCCAGTACTTC | CASSSGQWETQYF
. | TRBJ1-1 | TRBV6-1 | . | TGTGCCAGCAGTGTTGCGGGGAAAACTGAAGCTTTCTTT | CASSVAGKTEAFF
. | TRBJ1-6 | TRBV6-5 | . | TGTGCCAGCAAAAGGCCACCGGGTGGACCCCTCCACTTT | CASKRPPGGPLHF
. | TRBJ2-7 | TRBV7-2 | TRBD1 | TGTGCCAGCAGCTTTTCCGGGACAGGGGCCCCCTACGAGCAGTACTTC | CASSFSGTGAPYEQYF
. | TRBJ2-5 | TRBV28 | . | TGTGCCAGCAGTCCCACCAGGACAGTACTCCAAGAGACCCAGTACTTC | CASSPTRTVLQETQYF
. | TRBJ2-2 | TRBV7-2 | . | TGTGCCAGCAGCTTTGGCGGGTCATCCACCGGGGAGCTGTTTTTT | CASSFGGSSTGELFF
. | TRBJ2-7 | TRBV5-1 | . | TGCGCCAGCAGCTTGACCAGGGCGAGCGAGCAGTACTTC | CASSLTRASEQYF
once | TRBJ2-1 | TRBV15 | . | TGTGCCACCAGCAGAGTGAGAGATGAGCAGTTCTTC | CATSRVRDEQFF
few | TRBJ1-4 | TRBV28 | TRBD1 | TGTGCCAGCAGTCCGGACAGGATTAATGAAAAACTGTTTTTT | CASSPDRINEKLFF
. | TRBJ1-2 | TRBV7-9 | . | TGTGCCAGCAGCCCCACGGCGGACTACTATGGCTACACCTTC | CASSPTADYYGYTF
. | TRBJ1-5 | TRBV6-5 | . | TGTGCCAGCAGTTACCGCCCTGGGGGGGAGCAGCCCCAGCATTTT | CASSYRPGGEQPQHF
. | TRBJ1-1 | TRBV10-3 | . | TGTGCCATCAGTGAGTCTTACGGTGAAGCTTTCTTT | CAISESYGEAFF
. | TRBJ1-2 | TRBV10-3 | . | TGTGCCATCAGTGACCCTGGCCAGGGGAACTATGGCTACACCTTC | CAISDPGQGNYGYTF